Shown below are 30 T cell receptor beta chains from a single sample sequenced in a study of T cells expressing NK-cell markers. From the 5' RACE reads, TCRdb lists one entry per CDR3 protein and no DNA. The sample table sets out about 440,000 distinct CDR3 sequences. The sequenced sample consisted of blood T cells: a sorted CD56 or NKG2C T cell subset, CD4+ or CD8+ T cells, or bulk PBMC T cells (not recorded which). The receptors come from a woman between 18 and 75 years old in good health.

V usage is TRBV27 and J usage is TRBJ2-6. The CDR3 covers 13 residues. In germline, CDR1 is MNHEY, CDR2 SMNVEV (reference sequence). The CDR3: CASSLSGANVLTF. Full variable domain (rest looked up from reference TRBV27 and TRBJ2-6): EAQVTQNPRYLITVTGKKLTVTCSQNMNHEYMSWYRQDPGLGLRQIYYSMNVEVTDKGDVPEGYKVSRKEKRNFPLILESPSPNQTSLYFCASSLSGANVLTFGAGSRLTVL.

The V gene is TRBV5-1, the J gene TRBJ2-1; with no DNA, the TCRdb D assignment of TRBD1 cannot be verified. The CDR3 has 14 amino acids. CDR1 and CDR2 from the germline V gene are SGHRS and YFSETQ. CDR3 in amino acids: CASSPGTGGNEQFF.

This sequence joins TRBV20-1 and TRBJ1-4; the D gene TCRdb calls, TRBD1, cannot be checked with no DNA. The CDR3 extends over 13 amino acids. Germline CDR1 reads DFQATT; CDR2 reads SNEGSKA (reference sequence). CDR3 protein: CSPRAATNEKLFF.

CDR3 sequence: CASSASSGSVNEQFF. The chain is built from TRBV6-4 and TRBJ2-1; the TCRdb D gene call, TRBD2, has no DNA to confirm it. The CDR3 covers 15 residues. Germline values: CDR1 MRHNA, CDR2 SNTAGT.

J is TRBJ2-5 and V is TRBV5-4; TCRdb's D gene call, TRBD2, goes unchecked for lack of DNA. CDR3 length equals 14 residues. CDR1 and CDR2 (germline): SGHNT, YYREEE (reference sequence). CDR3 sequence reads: CASSLPRTRETQYF.

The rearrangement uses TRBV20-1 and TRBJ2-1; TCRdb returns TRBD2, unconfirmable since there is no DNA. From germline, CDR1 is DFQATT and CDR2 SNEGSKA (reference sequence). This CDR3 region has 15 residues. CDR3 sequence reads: CSARAWVAGPNEQFF.

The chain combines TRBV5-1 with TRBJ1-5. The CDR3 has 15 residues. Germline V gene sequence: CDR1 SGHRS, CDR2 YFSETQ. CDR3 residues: CASSLSPGEGQPQHF.

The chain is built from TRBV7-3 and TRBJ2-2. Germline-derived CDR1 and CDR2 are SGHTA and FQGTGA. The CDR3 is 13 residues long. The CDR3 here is CASSKIETGELFF.

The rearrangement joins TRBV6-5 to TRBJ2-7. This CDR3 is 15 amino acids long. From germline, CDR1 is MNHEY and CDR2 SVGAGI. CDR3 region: CASSYGGTASYEQYF.

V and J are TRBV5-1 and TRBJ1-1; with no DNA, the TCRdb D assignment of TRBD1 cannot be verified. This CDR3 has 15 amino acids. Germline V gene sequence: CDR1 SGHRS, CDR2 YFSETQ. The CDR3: CASSFSGQLNTEAFF.

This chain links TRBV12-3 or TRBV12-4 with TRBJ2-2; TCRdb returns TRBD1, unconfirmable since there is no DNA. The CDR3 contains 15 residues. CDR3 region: CASSPGRQNTGELFF.

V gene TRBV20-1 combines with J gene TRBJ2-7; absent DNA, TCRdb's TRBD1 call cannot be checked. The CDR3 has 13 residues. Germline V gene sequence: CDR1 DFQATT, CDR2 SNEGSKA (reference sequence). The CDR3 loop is CSATGHLPYEQYF.

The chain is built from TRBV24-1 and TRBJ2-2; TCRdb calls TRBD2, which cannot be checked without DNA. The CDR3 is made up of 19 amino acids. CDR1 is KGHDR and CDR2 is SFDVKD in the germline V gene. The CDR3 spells CATSDSTSGRTPNTGELFF.

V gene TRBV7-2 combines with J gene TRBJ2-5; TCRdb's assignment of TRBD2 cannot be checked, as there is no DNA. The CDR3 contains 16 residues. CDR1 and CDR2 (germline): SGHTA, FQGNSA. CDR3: CASSSGAGVVGETQYF.

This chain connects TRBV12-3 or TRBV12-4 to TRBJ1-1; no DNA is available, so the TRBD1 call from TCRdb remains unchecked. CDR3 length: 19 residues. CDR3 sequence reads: CASSLPRDRIITQGTEAFF.

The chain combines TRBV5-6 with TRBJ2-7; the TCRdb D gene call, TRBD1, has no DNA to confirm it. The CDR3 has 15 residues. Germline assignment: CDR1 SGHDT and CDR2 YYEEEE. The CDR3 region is CASRWQGAREGEQYF.

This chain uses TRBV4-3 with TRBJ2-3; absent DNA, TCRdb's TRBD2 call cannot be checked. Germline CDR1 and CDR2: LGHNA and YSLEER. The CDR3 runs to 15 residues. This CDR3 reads CASSQGGEVTDTQYF.

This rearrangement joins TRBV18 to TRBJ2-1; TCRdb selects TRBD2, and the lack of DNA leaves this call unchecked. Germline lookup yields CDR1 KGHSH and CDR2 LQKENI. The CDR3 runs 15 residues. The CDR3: CASSPGTSEYNEQFF.

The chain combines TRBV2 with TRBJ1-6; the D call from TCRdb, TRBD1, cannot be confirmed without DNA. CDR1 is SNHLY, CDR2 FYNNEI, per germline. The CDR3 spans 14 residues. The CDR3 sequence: CASRGQGLDSPLHF.

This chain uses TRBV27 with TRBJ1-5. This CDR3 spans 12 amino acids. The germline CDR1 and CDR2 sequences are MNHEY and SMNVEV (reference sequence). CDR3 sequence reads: CASSFLGQPQHF.

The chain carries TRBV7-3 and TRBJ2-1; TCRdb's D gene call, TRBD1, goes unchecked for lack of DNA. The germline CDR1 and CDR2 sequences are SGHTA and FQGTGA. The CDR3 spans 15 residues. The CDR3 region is CASSNTMGAYNEQFF.

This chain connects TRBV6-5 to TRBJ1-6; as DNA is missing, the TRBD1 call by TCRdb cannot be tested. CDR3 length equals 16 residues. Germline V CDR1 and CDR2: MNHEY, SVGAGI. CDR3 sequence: CASSYADAQENSPLHF.

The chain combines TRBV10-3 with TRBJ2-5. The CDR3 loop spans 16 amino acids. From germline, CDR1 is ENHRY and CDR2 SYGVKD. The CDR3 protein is CAISESETGNQETQYF.

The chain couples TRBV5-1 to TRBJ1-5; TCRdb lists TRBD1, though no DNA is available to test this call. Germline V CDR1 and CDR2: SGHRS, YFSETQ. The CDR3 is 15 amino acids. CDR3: CASSIEGQGHQPQHF.

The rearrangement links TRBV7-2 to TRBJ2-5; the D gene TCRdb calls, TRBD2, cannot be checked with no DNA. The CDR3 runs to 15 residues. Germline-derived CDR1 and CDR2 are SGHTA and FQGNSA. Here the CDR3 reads CASSLLSGVQETQYF. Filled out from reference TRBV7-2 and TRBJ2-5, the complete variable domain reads GAGVSQSPSNKVTEKGKDVELRCDPISGHTALYWYRQSLGQGLEFLIYFQGNSAPDKSGLPSDRFSAERTGGSVSTLTIQRTQQEDSAVYLCASSLLSGVQETQYFGPGTRLLVL.

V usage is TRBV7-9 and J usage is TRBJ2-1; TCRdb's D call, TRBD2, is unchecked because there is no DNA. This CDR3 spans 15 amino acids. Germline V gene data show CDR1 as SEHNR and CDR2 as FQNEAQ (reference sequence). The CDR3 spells CASSQLAGEGNEQFF.

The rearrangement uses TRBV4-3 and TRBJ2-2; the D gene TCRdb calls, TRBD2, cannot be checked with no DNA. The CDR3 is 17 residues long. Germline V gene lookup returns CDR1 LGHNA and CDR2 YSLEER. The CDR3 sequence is CASVSRLGEGFTGELFF.

CDR3 protein: CASSQDLREVQETQYF. This chain uses TRBV4-2 with TRBJ2-5; with no DNA, the TCRdb D assignment of TRBD1 cannot be verified. This CDR3 has 16 residues. The germline V gene encodes CDR1 LGHNA and CDR2 YNFKEQ.

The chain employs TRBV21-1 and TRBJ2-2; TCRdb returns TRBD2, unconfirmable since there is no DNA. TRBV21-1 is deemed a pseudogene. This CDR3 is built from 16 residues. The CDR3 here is CASSKDVSRAGGELFF.

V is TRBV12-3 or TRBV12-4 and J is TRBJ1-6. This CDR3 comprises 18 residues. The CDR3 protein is CASSLGRGVLTGNSPLHF.